Each of the 6 T cell receptor beta chains below was sequenced from the same sample in a study of T cell responses to AZD1222 COVID-19 vaccine. This table comes from immunoSEQ multiplex PCR, and its TCRdb copy is limited to in-frame clones, with some not included. In the table there are roughly 140,000 clones, 94% of which are singletons. The sequences come from peripheral blood, collected on day 0 of AZD1222 vaccination. The receptors here all came from an adult in good health.

This CDR3 is CASSQGTSRYNEQFF. Here the CDR3 DNA reads TGCGCCAGCAGCCAAGGGACTAGCCGATACAATGAGCAGTTCTTC. This rearrangement joins TRBV4-1 to TRBJ2-1; TRBD2 agrees at 8 bases. V lost 1 base and J lost 4; bases outside the gene matches: 3. The germline V gene encodes CDR1 MGHRA and CDR2 YSYEKL. This CDR3 has 15 residues.

CDR3 region: CASSETGPQYF. The CDR3, as DNA: TGCGCCAGCAGTGAGACAGGGCCCCAGTACTTC. J is TRBJ2-5 and V is TRBV10-2; the D gene is possibly TRBD1 (6 bases). Germline V lookup: CDR1 WSHSY, CDR2 SAAADI. V lost 2 bases and J 9 bases, leaving 7 bases between the germline ends. This CDR3 has 11 amino acids.

V is TRBV7-9 and J is TRBJ2-1; 10 bases fit TRBD1. The CDR3 spans 17 residues. Trimming took 2 bases from V and 3 from J; bases not matched to a gene: 7. Germline assignment: CDR1 SEHNR and CDR2 FQNEAQ (reference sequence). This chain's CDR3 is CASSLLGGTGDYNEQFF. Here the CDR3 DNA reads TGTGCCAGCAGCTTACTGGGCGGGACAGGGGACTACAATGAGCAGTTCTTC. The full variable domain, rest sourced from reference TRBV7-9 and TRBJ2-1, is DTGVSQNPRHKITKRGQNVTFRCDPISEHNRLYWYRQTLGQGPEFLTYFQNEAQLEKSRLLSDRFSAERPKGSFSTLEIQRTEQGDSAMYLCASSLLGGTGDYNEQFFGPGTRLTVL.

The rearrangement joins TRBV28 to TRBJ1-1; D is possibly TRBD1 (6 bases). The length of the CDR3 is 15 residues. Germline lookup yields CDR1 MDHEN and CDR2 SYDVKM. V lost 3 bases and J lost 5, with 16 bases in between. Written as DNA, the CDR3 is TGTGCCAGCAGTTTGAGGGGGGGGCGAAGTACTGAAGCTTTCTTT. As protein: CASSLRGGRSTEAFF.

This clone appeared a single time. This chain joins TRBV19 and TRBJ1-1; D is uncertain. With 1 base removed from V and 1 base from J, the gap between germline ends came to 10 bases. CDR1 is LNHDA and CDR2 is SQIVND in the germline V gene (reference sequence). The length of the CDR3 is 15 residues. Here the CDR3 reads CASSIGTRANTEAFF. CDR3 bases: TGTGCCAGTAGTATAGGTACGAGGGCGAACACTGAAGCTTTCTTT.

The rearrangement links TRBV24-1 to TRBJ2-3, with D tentatively TRBD2 (6 bases). The CDR3 totals 15 residues. Germline V gene lookup returns CDR1 KGHDR and CDR2 SFDVKD. The V end was cut by 10 bases, the J end by 1 base, with 17 bases between. The CDR3, as DNA: TGTGCCACACAAACCACCGGGACTGGCACAGATACGCAGTATTTT. The encoded protein is CATQTTGTGTDTQYF.